These T cell receptor beta chains were read from a single sample in a study of blood T cell repertoires in COVID-19. Profiling relied on immunoSEQ multiplex PCR, and the TCRdb table lists in-frame clones only, not all of them. Of around 260,000 clones in the sample, approximately 90% were seen once. The sequenced sample consisted of peripheral blood. These receptors were collected from a woman in her twenties or thirties with COVID-19, enrolled during active disease. CDR3s include the opening cysteine and the closing phenylalanine or tryptophan. D genes are given only for firm matches. Some rows have no size entry. The others give once, few or many, or a class for an expanded clone.

CDR3 protein | CDR3 DNA | clone size | V gene | D gene | J gene
CASSESGWREGLSYEQYF | TGCGCCAGCAGTGAGTCGGGGTGGCGGGAGGGCCTTTCTTACGAGCAGTACTTC | . | TRBV10-1 | TRBD2 | TRBJ2-7
CASSLGQGMSTEAFF | TGTGCCAGCAGCCTAGGACAGGGAATGAGTACTGAAGCTTTCTTT | . | TRBV3-1/TRBV3-2 | TRBD1 | TRBJ1-1
CASIQIGGKNTEAFF | TGTGCCAGCATTCAAATCGGAGGGAAGAACACTGAAGCTTTCTTT | . | TRBV27 | . | TRBJ1-1
CASSLDRTGEQYF | TGCGCCAGCAGCTTGGATCGGACGGGAGAGCAGTACTTC | . | TRBV5-1 | . | TRBJ2-7
CASSQEGGRYGYTF | TGTGCCAGCAGCCAAGAAGGAGGGAGATATGGCTACACCTTC | . | TRBV3-1/TRBV3-2 | . | TRBJ1-2
CASGWGMGQYNEQFF | TGTGCTAGTGGTTGGGGTATGGGACAGTACAATGAGCAGTTCTTC | . | TRBV12-5 | TRBD1 | TRBJ2-1
CASSLLQLEAFF | TGTGCCAGCAGTTTGCTACAGCTCGAAGCTTTCTTT | . | TRBV28 | . | TRBJ1-1
CASRPSETPSYNEQFF | TGTGCCAGCAGACCTAGCGAGACCCCCTCCTACAATGAGCAGTTCTTC | . | TRBV3-1/TRBV3-2 | . | TRBJ2-1
CASSQGTGYGYTF | TGTGCCAGCAGCCAAGGGACAGGCTATGGCTACACCTTC | . | TRBV3-1/TRBV3-2 | TRBD1 | TRBJ1-2
CASSLTANYGYTF | TGTGCCAGCTCACTCACAGCAAACTATGGCTACACCTTC | . | TRBV18 | . | TRBJ1-2
CASSLSGRTEAFF | TGCGCCAGCAGCTTGTCGGGGAGGACTGAAGCTTTCTTT | . | TRBV5-1 | . | TRBJ1-1
CASSPTTSGNTGELFF | TGTGCCAGCAGCCCTACGACTAGCGGGAACACCGGGGAGCTGTTTTTT | . | TRBV28 | TRBD2 | TRBJ2-2
CASGKDRVGQPQHF | TGTGCCAGCGGGAAGGACAGGGTCGGTCAGCCCCAGCATTTT | . | TRBV2 | TRBD1 | TRBJ1-5
CASSLSGRDTLEETQYF | TGTGCCAGCAGTTTATCGGGAAGGGACACCTTAGAGGAGACCCAGTACTTC | . | TRBV27 | . | TRBJ2-5
CASSSRPGQGYNEQFF | TGTGCCAGCAGCTCTCGACCAGGACAGGGGTACAATGAGCAGTTCTTC | . | TRBV11-2 | TRBD1 | TRBJ2-1
CASSLQGTSYEQYF | TGTGCCAGCAGTTTACAGGGAACCTCCTACGAGCAGTACTTC | . | TRBV27 | . | TRBJ2-7
CASSRRGSSGRVNTGELFF | TGTGCCAGCAGCCGCCGAGGGTCTAGCGGGAGGGTGAACACCGGGGAGCTGTTTTTT | once | TRBV11-2 | TRBD2 | TRBJ2-2
CSAGQGDYGYTF | TGCAGCGCTGGACAGGGGGACTATGGCTACACCTTC | . | TRBV29-1 | TRBD1 | TRBJ1-2
CASRDHTGVQPQHF | TGTGCCAGCAGGGACCATACAGGGGTTCAGCCCCAGCATTTT | . | TRBV21-1 | . | TRBJ1-5
CASSQGAVRGRQSYNEQFF | TGCGCCAGCAGCCAAGGGGCGGTAAGGGGGCGTCAGTCCTACAATGAGCAGTTCTTC | few | TRBV4-1 | TRBD1 | TRBJ2-1
CASSQEDRSLHF | TGTGCCAGCAGCCAAGAAGACAGGTCCCTCCACTTT | . | TRBV3-1/TRBV3-2 | . | TRBJ1-6
CASSSDRVSGYTF | TGCGCCAGCAGCTCGGACAGGGTGTCTGGCTACACCTTC | . | TRBV5-1 | TRBD1 | TRBJ1-2
CASREGTTGANQPQHF | TGTGCCAGCAGGGAAGGGACCACAGGAGCAAATCAGCCCCAGCATTTT | . | TRBV2 | . | TRBJ1-5
CASSLGSGDRNEQFF | TGCGCCAGCAGCTTGGGTAGCGGGGACCGCAATGAGCAGTTCTTC | . | TRBV5-1 | TRBD2 | TRBJ2-1
CASSQGQAASGNTIYF | TGTGCCAGCAGCCAGGGACAGGCCGCCTCTGGAAACACCATATATTTT | . | TRBV7-8 | TRBD1 | TRBJ1-3
CASSQDTSGRTDTQYF | TGTGCCAGCAGCCAAGATACTAGCGGGCGCACAGATACGCAGTATTTT | . | TRBV14 | TRBD2 | TRBJ2-3
CASSTTGANTEAFF | TGTGCCAGCAGTACGACAGGGGCGAACACTGAAGCTTTCTTT | . | TRBV27 | TRBD1 | TRBJ1-1
CASSLRDNNSPLHF | TGTGCCAGCAGCTTAAGGGACAATAATTCACCCCTCCACTTT | . | TRBV5-4 | . | TRBJ1-6
CASSFWAGRSYNEQFF | TGCGCCAGCAGCTTTTGGGCGGGAAGATCCTACAATGAGCAGTTCTTC | . | TRBV5-1 | . | TRBJ2-1
CASSLGQGAYYGYTF | TGTGCCAGCAGTTTAGGGCAGGGGGCCTACTATGGCTACACCTTC | . | TRBV27 | TRBD1 | TRBJ1-2
CASSLLTSASEQFF | TGTGCCAGCAGCTTATTAACTAGCGCTTCGGAGCAGTTCTTC | . | TRBV7-7 | TRBD2 | TRBJ2-1